The 30 T cell receptor beta chains reported below all come from one sample, sequenced in a study of cytomegalovirus exposure and HLA in healthy donors (dated by TCRdb to about 2017). Libraries were made using the immunoSEQ multiplex PCR assay. TCRdb holds this immuneACCESS table with in-frame rearrangements only. Some clones are missing; in checked studies, unresolved V genes explain under half, and the rest has no known cause. The sample table lists over 250,000 clones, approximately 90% of them with a count of one. The ten top clones hold approximately 1% of the sample. Sequencing used PBMCs. The origin of the receptors is a woman under 40 in good health and CMV-seropositive.

The chain couples TRBV29-1 to TRBJ2-1; 7 bases are shared with TRBD2. Germline V gives CDR1 SQVTM, CDR2 ANQGSEA. V shed 1 base and J 9 bases; nucleotides not matched to a gene: 3. CDR3 size: 12 residues. This CDR3 is CSVEGWGGEQFF. DNA of the CDR3: TGCAGCGTTGAAGGGTGGGGGGGTGAGCAGTTCTTC.

CDR3 amino acids: CASSQQWRSSYEQYF. DNA for the CDR3: TGCGCCAGCAGCCAACAGTGGAGGAGCTCCTACGAGCAGTACTTC. The chain joins TRBV4-1 to TRBJ2-7; TRBD2 might be the D (5 bases). Germline-derived CDR1 and CDR2 are MGHRA and YSYEKL. This CDR3 comprises 15 residues. The V and J ends lost 2 bases and 0 bases respectively, with 11 bases between them.

This chain joins TRBV5-6 and TRBJ1-2; D gene unclear. Per germline, CDR1 SGHDT and CDR2 YYEEEE. The CDR3 loop spans 15 amino acids. The V gene lost 0 bases and the J gene lost 2 bases, with 11 bases spanning the gap. Here the CDR3 reads CASSLVTEFNYGYTF. In DNA form, the CDR3 reads TGTGCCAGCAGCTTGGTCACAGAATTCAACTATGGCTACACCTTC. The complete variable domain, with remaining parts taken from reference TRBV5-6 and TRBJ1-2, reads DAGVTQSPTHLIKTRGQQVTLRCSPKSGHDTVSWYQQALGQGPQFIFQYYEEEERQRGNFPDRFSGHQFPNYSSELNVNALLLGDSALYLCASSLVTEFNYGYTFGSGTRLTVV.

In the case of this clone: Compared with germline, one end of the junction differs, possibly owing to a read error. The chain joins TRBV15 to TRBJ2-7; 7 bases match TRBD2. CDR3 length: 13 amino acids. Looked up from germline, CDR1 is LNHNV and CDR2 is YYDKDF (reference sequence). CDR3 sequence: CATSRELAREQYF. The CDR3 DNA reads as TGTGCCACCAGCCGAGAACTAGCGCGGGAGCAGTACTTC.

This rearrangement joins TRBV29-1 to TRBJ1-2; D is ambiguous. There are 16 residues in the CDR3. With 7 bases removed from V and 8 bases from J, the gap between germline ends came to 29 bases. Germline-derived CDR1 and CDR2 are SQVTM and ANQGSEA. The CDR3 DNA sequence: TGCAGCGGCGGCCCTCTCACGGAGGAACCCTATGCCGGCTACACCTTC. Translated, it gives CSGGPLTEEPYAGYTF.

The rearrangement uses TRBV5-1 and TRBJ2-5, with D perhaps being TRBD1 or TRBD2 (5 bases each). V was shortened by 4 bases and J by 1 base, with 11 bases between the two germline ends. Germline V gene lookup returns CDR1 SGHRS and CDR2 YFSETQ. The length of the CDR3 is 14 residues. CDR3 bases: TGCGCCAGCAGCACGAGGGGTATCCAAGAGACCCAGTACTTC. This gives the protein CASSTRGIQETQYF.

The table lists this clone with a count of one. J is TRBJ1-1 and V is TRBV5-1; D might be TRBD1 (6 bases). Germline CDR1 is SGHRS and CDR2 is YFSETQ. V was clipped by 7 bases and J by 1 base, with 17 bases between them. This CDR3 is 15 amino acids long. The CDR3 region has the DNA TGCGCCAGCTGCGGGGAGACAGGAGAGAACACTGAAGCTTTCTTT. As protein: CASCGETGENTEAFF.

The rearrangement links TRBV19 to TRBJ2-1, with TRBD1 identical over 9 bases. In germline, CDR1 is LNHDA, CDR2 SQIVND (reference sequence). CDR3 size: 15 residues. Unmatched junction bases numbered 13, after V lost 10 bases and J lost 6 bases. CDR3 in amino acids: CATRGTGRSGNEQFF. The CDR3 region has the DNA TGTGCCACCAGAGGGACAGGGAGATCGGGCAATGAGCAGTTCTTC.

The chain recombines TRBV6-5 with TRBJ2-2; D unresolved. The ends were cut back, 2 bases at V and 2 bases at J, with 12 bases in the middle. Germline CDR1 and CDR2: MNHEY and SVGAGI. This CDR3 has 16 amino acids. The CDR3 DNA follows: TGTGCCAGCAGTTACGACCTTGCGGTTAACACCGGGGAGCTGTTTTTT. It is translated as CASSYDLAVNTGELFF.

This clone was seen a single time. The V and J genes are TRBV28 and TRBJ1-2; perhaps TRBD1 as D (5 bases). The V gene lost 5 bases and the J gene lost 2 bases, with 12 bases spanning the gap. The germline V gene has CDR1 MDHEN and CDR2 SYDVKM. This CDR3 has 14 residues. The CDR3 DNA follows: TGTGCCAGCAGTATCGGACACGCAAACTATGGCTACACCTTC. Protein: CASSIGHANYGYTF.

This rearrangement joins TRBV27 to TRBJ1-1; D remains unclear. CDR1 is MNHEY, CDR2 SMNVEV, per germline (reference sequence). This CDR3 spans 11 amino acids. V lost 3 bases and J lost 9, with 8 bases in between. Here the CDR3 DNA reads TGTGCCAGCAGTTTGGGCTCGCAAGCTTTCTTT. Encoded protein: CASSLGSQAFF.

This clone was recorded once. This sequence joins TRBV7-2 and TRBJ2-1, with D possibly TRBD1 on 5 matching bases. From germline, CDR1 is SGHTA and CDR2 FQGNSA. With 5 bases removed from V and 2 bases from J, the gap between germline ends came to 10 bases. The CDR3 covers 14 residues. CDR3 in amino acids: CASSPLTAYNEQFF. CDR3 coding DNA: TGTGCCAGCAGCCCCCTGACAGCCTACAATGAGCAGTTCTTC. Combining the CDR3 with reference TRBV7-2 and TRBJ2-1 gives the whole variable domain GAGVSQSPSNKVTEKGKDVELRCDPISGHTALYWYRQSLGQGLEFLIYFQGNSAPDKSGLPSDRFSAERTGGSVSTLTIQRTQQEDSAVYLCASSPLTAYNEQFFGPGTRLTVL.

The V call is TRBV6-1, the J call TRBJ1-2; D is perhaps TRBD1 (5 bases). Germline CDR1 MNHNS, CDR2 SASEGT. Trimming took 6 bases from V and 7 from J, leaving 15 bases between them. CDR3 length: 13 amino acids. CDR3 nucleotides: TGTGCCAGCAGGACCCCCGCAGGGATTGGCTACACCTTC. This encodes CASRTPAGIGYTF.

This chain connects TRBV27 to TRBJ1-1; the D is unclear. The CDR3 runs to 14 residues. Trimming shortened V by 6 bases and J by 3 bases, and 14 bases separated the two germline ends. Germline V gene data show CDR1 as MNHEY and CDR2 as SMNVEV (reference sequence). The CDR3 here is CASRETVMDTEAFF. The CDR3 DNA follows: TGTGCCAGCAGGGAAACCGTTATGGACACTGAAGCTTTCTTT.

About this clone: The sample carries other DNA sequences with the same CDR3. The chain has TRBV5-6 and TRBJ2-1; D not certain. V lost 0 bases and J 7 bases, leaving 5 bases between the germline ends. Germline CDR1 is SGHDT and CDR2 is YYEEEE. The CDR3 has 12 residues. The CDR3 bases are TGTGCCAGCAGCTTGGGAGGTAATGAGCAGTTCTTC. It is translated as CASSLGGNEQFF.

The J gene is TRBJ2-7, the V gene TRBV18, with no clear D. CDR1 and CDR2 (germline): KGHSH, LQKENI. The ends were cut back, 2 bases at V and 1 base at J, with 12 bases in the middle. This CDR3 contains 15 residues. The CDR3 is CASSPRSGRSYEQYF. CDR3 nucleotides: TGTGCCAGCTCACCAAGATCCGGCAGGTCCTACGAGCAGTACTTC.

The V and J genes are TRBV5-1 and TRBJ1-5; the D is unclear. Deletions cut 0 bases from V and 6 bases from J, with 7 bases between. The CDR3 contains 13 residues. Germline loops: CDR1 SGHRS, CDR2 YFSETQ. The CDR3 is CASSLDQSQPQHF. The CDR3 DNA sequence: TGCGCCAGCAGCTTGGATCAAAGTCAGCCCCAGCATTTT.

The chain recombines TRBV6-5 with TRBJ2-7, with a weak D call TRBD1 (6 bases). V dropped 7 bases and J dropped 3 bases, with 16 bases sitting between them. The CDR3 has 14 residues. Germline lookup yields CDR1 MNHEY and CDR2 SVGAGI. CDR3 nucleotides: TGTGCCAGCACTCCTGGACAGTTCCACTACGAGCAGTACTTC. Its protein product is CASTPGQFHYEQYF.

The V and J genes are TRBV19 and TRBJ1-5, with D possibly TRBD1 on 6 matching bases. The length of the CDR3 is 16 residues. CDR1 and CDR2 from the germline V gene are LNHDA and SQIVND (reference sequence). V lost 7 bases, J lost 3 bases, and 19 bases lay in between. Here the CDR3 reads CASITEHRVFNQPQHF. The CDR3 DNA sequence: TGTGCCAGTATCACAGAACACAGGGTTTTCAATCAGCCCCAGCATTTT.

The gene calls are TRBV7-3 and TRBJ1-1; possible D gene TRBD1, 5 bases. Trimming took 5 bases from V and 1 from J, leaving 8 bases between them. The germline gives CDR1 SGHTA, CDR2 FQGTGA. This CDR3 comprises 13 residues. CDR3 bases: TGTGCCAGCAGCACCGGACAGAACACTGAAGCTTTCTTT. Translation: CASSTGQNTEAFF.

In DNA, the CDR3 is TGTGCCAGCAGCGTCCTAGCGGGGGGCCCCACCGAGCAGTACTTC. This encodes CASSVLAGGPTEQYF. The chain couples TRBV5-6 to TRBJ2-7; TRBD2 aligns across 11 bases. The V gene's germline CDR1 is SGHDT and CDR2 YYEEEE. Trimming removed 4 bases from V and 6 bases from J; junction bases left unmatched: 9. The CDR3 is made up of 15 amino acids.

The chain is built from TRBV28 and TRBJ1-5; 8 positions agree with TRBD1. The CDR3 sequence is 14 residues long. The germline V gene encodes CDR1 MDHEN and CDR2 SYDVKM. With 5 bases clipped from V and 10 bases from J, the junction kept 10 bases outside the gene matches. This CDR3 reads CASSTDDRGGPQHF. DNA for the CDR3: TGTGCCAGCAGTACCGACGACAGGGGTGGCCCCCAGCATTTT. Supplemented by reference TRBV28 and TRBJ1-5, the full variable domain reads DVKVTQSSRYLVKRTGEKVFLECVQDMDHENMFWYRQDPGLGLRLIYFSYDVKMKEKGDIPEGYSVSREKKERFSLILESASTNQTSMYLCASSTDDRGGPQHFGDGTRLSIL.

This chain joins TRBV23-1 and TRBJ2-7; 11 bases line up with TRBD2. TRBV23-1 is noted as an ORF with a role that remains uncertain. V lost 2 bases to trimming and J lost 7 bases; unmatched junction nucleotides: 7. The CDR3 sequence is 15 residues long. CDR3 nucleotide sequence: TGCGCCAGCAGTCAAGACTGGACTAGCGGGTGGGAGCAGTACTTC. It encodes CASSQDWTSGWEQYF.

The genes are TRBV6-5 and TRBJ2-2; a possible D gene is TRBD2 (5 bases). The CDR3 has 15 residues. V was cut by 3 bases and J by 4 bases, with 12 bases left in between. Germline CDR1 reads MNHEY; CDR2 reads SVGAGI. The DNA for the CDR3 is TGTGCCAGCAGTTATTCAGTGGGAGTCACCGGGGAGCTGTTTTTT. It yields the protein CASSYSVGVTGELFF.

The gene calls are TRBV30 and TRBJ2-2, with 14 bases identical to TRBD2. The germline V gene has CDR1 GTSNPN and CDR2 SVGIG (reference sequence). With V trimmed by 4 bases and J by 8 bases, 12 bases remained unmatched. CDR3 length: 17 amino acids. The DNA for the CDR3 is TGTGCCTGGACCCCTCCGTTGGGGACTAGCGGGAGTGGGGAGCTGTTTTTT. Its translation is CAWTPPLGTSGSGELFF.

The V and J genes are TRBV7-8 and TRBJ2-1; D perhaps matches TRBD1 (6 bases). Trimming pared 7 bases from V and 9 bases from J, leaving 16 bases between. Germline V CDR1 and CDR2: SGHVS, FQNEAQ. CDR3 length: 13 amino acids. The CDR3 here is CASNLLGGGEQFF. The CDR3 DNA follows: TGTGCCAGCAATCTCCTTGGGGGCGGTGAGCAGTTCTTC.

This rearrangement joins TRBV27 to TRBJ1-2; 7 bases fit TRBD1. CDR1 and CDR2 from the germline V gene are MNHEY and SMNVEV (reference sequence). The CDR3 spans 15 residues. J gave up 5 bases and V 1 base, and 7 bases lay outside the gene matches. In nucleotides, the CDR3 is TGTGCCAGCAGTTTATGGGGGACAGATTTTTATGGCTACACCTTC. Residues: CASSLWGTDFYGYTF.

V usage is TRBV27 and J usage is TRBJ2-3; D call uncertain. The ends were cut back, 4 bases at V and 5 bases at J, with 7 bases in the middle. This CDR3 contains 12 residues. Germline V lookup: CDR1 MNHEY, CDR2 SMNVEV (reference sequence). The CDR3 here is CASSSDIDTQYF. As DNA, the CDR3 is TGTGCCAGCAGTTCCGATATAGATACGCAGTATTTT.

The chain recombines TRBV6-5 with TRBJ2-1; D uncertain. The V gene lost 0 bases and the J gene lost 0 bases, with 9 bases spanning the gap. Per the germline V gene, CDR1 is MNHEY and CDR2 is SVGAGI. The CDR3 spans 16 residues. The CDR3 bases are TGTGCCAGCAGTTACTCCCCCTGGAGCTCCTACAATGAGCAGTTCTTC. Its translation is CASSYSPWSSYNEQFF.

The gene calls are TRBV15 and TRBJ1-2; no reliable D call. CDR1 and CDR2 (germline): LNHNV, YYDKDF (reference sequence). CDR3 length equals 11 residues. Trimming took 0 bases from V and 12 from J, leaving 8 bases between them. The CDR3 region is CATSRDGVNTF. The CDR3, as DNA: TGTGCCACCAGCAGAGATGGGGTTAACACCTTC.